This is a list of T cell receptor beta chains from one sample in a study of cytotoxic CD8 clonotypes in ibrutinib-treated CLL. Using immunoSEQ multiplex PCR, the repertoire was profiled, and TCRdb retains in-frame clones only, with some absent. This sample carries more than 70,000 clones, roughly 77% of them seen once, and the ten largest clones take 4.8%. The sequencing used PBMCs, collected after 12 months of ibrutinib treatment. The receptors were gathered from a human donor with chronic lymphocytic leukemia. Each CDR3 is given with its conserved first and last residue. A D gene is named only where the DNA matches it firmly. Clone size is given for some rows only: seen once, a few or many times, or a class if the clone is expanded.

CDR3nt	CDR3aa	v_gene	len	j_gene	abundance	d_gene
TGCGCCAGCAGCTTGGTAACGCAGGGGGCCTACGAGCAGTACTTC	CASSLVTQGAYEQYF	TRBV5-1	15	TRBJ2-7	-	TRBD1
TGTGCCAGCAGCTGGGTTGCCCTGGGTGAGCAGTTCTTC	CASSWVALGEQFF	TRBV6-5	13	TRBJ2-1	-	-
TGCGCCAGCAGCCCCATGGGGGGCTCAGATACGCAGTATTTT	CASSPMGGSDTQYF	TRBV5-1	14	TRBJ2-3	-	-
TGTGCCAGCAGGGGACCCGGAGATACGCAGTATTTT	CASRGPGDTQYF	TRBV6-6	12	TRBJ2-3	-	-
TGTGCCAGCAGCCCGGGCGGGAGGGAGCTCGGGGAGCTGTTTTTT	CASSPGGRELGELFF	TRBV9	15	TRBJ2-2	-	TRBD2
TGTGCCAGCAGCTCCGGGGATGAGCAGTTCTTC	CASSSGDEQFF	TRBV7-3	11	TRBJ2-1	-	-
TGTGCCAGTAGTTCGACAGGGCCTGGGGCAGAGACCCAGTACTTC	CASSSTGPGAETQYF	TRBV19	15	TRBJ2-5	few	TRBD1
TGTGCCACCAGCGCTGGCAGGGGGAGGACTGAAGCTTTCTTT	CATSAGRGRTEAFF	TRBV15	14	TRBJ1-1	-	TRBD1
TGTGCCCGAACCCGGGACAGGGGCCACGAGCAGTACTTC	CARTRDRGHEQYF	TRBV6-4	13	TRBJ2-7	-	TRBD1
TGTGCCAGCAGTTTGGGACCGAGTTATGGCTACACCTTC	CASSLGPSYGYTF	TRBV27	13	TRBJ1-2	few	-
TGTGCCACCGCGGCCCTAGCTCAAGAGACCCAGTACTTC	CATAALAQETQYF	TRBV5-6	13	TRBJ2-5	-	-
TGTGCCAGCAGCGCCTTTATGAACACTGAAGCTTTCTTT	CASSAFMNTEAFF	TRBV11-2	13	TRBJ1-1	-	-
TGTGCCAGCAGCTTAGGGTCCCCGAACACTGAAGCTTTCTTT	CASSLGSPNTEAFF	TRBV7-9	14	TRBJ1-1	-	-
TGTGCCAGCAGCTTAGGGGCCCCGGGGCTAGCGGGAGGGCGCGATGAGCAGTTCTTC	CASSLGAPGLAGGRDEQFF	TRBV7-2	19	TRBJ2-1	-	TRBD2
TGCGCCAGCAGCCCCCAGACTAGTTACAATGAGCAGTTCTTC	CASSPQTSYNEQFF	TRBV5-1	14	TRBJ2-1	-	-
TGTGCCAGCAGCTTAGGGCTAGCGGGAGCCGATACGCAGTATTTT	CASSLGLAGADTQYF	TRBV7-3	15	TRBJ2-3	few	TRBD2
TGTGCCAGAAGCTTGGTGAGTTATCAGCCCCAGCATTTT	CARSLVSYQPQHF	TRBV5-3	13	TRBJ1-5	-	-
TGTGCCAGCTCACCGGACGGCCTGGGTGGCTACACCTTC	CASSPDGLGGYTF	TRBV18	13	TRBJ1-2	-	-
TGTGCCAGCTCGGGGTCAGGGGGCACCGGGGAGCTGTTTTTT	CASSGSGGTGELFF	TRBV19	14	TRBJ2-2	-	TRBD1
TGTGCCAGCAGTCCCGGGGGAAGGGGTGAAAAACTGTTTTTT	CASSPGGRGEKLFF	TRBV28	14	TRBJ1-4	-	-
TGTGCCAGCAGCTTACGGGGATCGGCAGCTTTCTTT	CASSLRGSAAFF	TRBV7-9	12	TRBJ1-1	-	-
TGCGCCAGCAGTGGGGGCGCGGGGTGGACCCAGTACTTC	CASSGGAGWTQYF	TRBV10-2	13	TRBJ2-5	many	-
TGTGCCAGCAGCCCCCTAAATGCAGGGCGATTCTATGGCTACACCTTC	CASSPLNAGRFYGYTF	TRBV7-9	16	TRBJ1-2	few	-
TGTGCCAGCTCATCGCTCGAAAATGAAAAACTGTTTTTT	CASSSLENEKLFF	TRBV18	13	TRBJ1-4	-	-
TGTGCCAGCGGCCACACCCGGGGGACAGGAGGTAATTCACCCCTCCACTTT	CASGHTRGTGGNSPLHF	TRBV9	17	TRBJ1-6	-	TRBD1
TGTGCCAGCTCACTCGGCCCCGACACTGAAGCTTTCTTT	CASSLGPDTEAFF	TRBV18	13	TRBJ1-1	once	-
TGTGCCAGCAGCTCCTATACAGGGACCAACACTGAAGCTTTCTTT	CASSSYTGTNTEAFF	TRBV11-2	15	TRBJ1-1	-	-
TGTGCCAGCACCCCCCTAGGAAACACCGGGGAGCTGTTTTTT	CASTPLGNTGELFF	TRBV6-1	14	TRBJ2-2	few	-
TGTGCCAGCTCCCGTGCGGAAACTAATGAAAAACTGTTTTTT	CASSRAETNEKLFF	TRBV18	14	TRBJ1-4	-	-
TGTGCCAGCAGCTTGGGGGGTTATGGCTACACCTTC	CASSLGGYGYTF	TRBV7-8	12	TRBJ1-2	-	-
TGTGCTAGCAGCGAAGGACAGGGGGCGAAACAGTTCTTC	CASSEGQGAKQFF	TRBV7-7	13	TRBJ2-1	-	TRBD1
TGTGCCAGCAGTTTATTTGGAAGTTACGAGCAGTACTTC	CASSLFGSYEQYF	TRBV28	13	TRBJ2-7	-	-
TGTGCCAGCAGCCACACACCCGGCTCTGGAAACACCATATATTTT	CASSHTPGSGNTIYF	TRBV4-2	15	TRBJ1-3	once	-
TGTGCCAGCAGTGTAGTAGCGGGGGGCCAGGGGGAGCAGTTCTTC	CASSVVAGGQGEQFF	TRBV2	15	TRBJ2-1	-	TRBD2
TGTGCCAGCAGCTTAGGAAGTAGCCCCCCCCAGTATTTT	CASSLGSSPPQYF	TRBV7-6	13	TRBJ2-3	few	-
TGTGCCAGTAGCCGGGACGGAGACTATGGCTACACCTTC	CASSRDGDYGYTF	TRBV19	13	TRBJ1-2	-	-
TGCGCCAGCAGCTTGGAGGGTCCCTCCTACGAGCAGTACTTC	CASSLEGPSYEQYF	TRBV5-1	14	TRBJ2-7	-	-
TGTGCCAGCAGTCCCGCAGGGGGCGATGGACACACTGAAGCTTTCTTT	CASSPAGGDGHTEAFF	TRBV28	16	TRBJ1-1	-	TRBD1
TGTGCCTGGACCCGGGGAGCGGGGGCCTACGAGCAGTACTTC	CAWTRGAGAYEQYF	TRBV30	14	TRBJ2-7	-	TRBD2
TGTGCCAGCAGTTACGACAGGGATGGCTATGGCTACACCTTC	CASSYDRDGYGYTF	TRBV6-5	14	TRBJ1-2	-	TRBD1
TGCGCCAGCAGTTTTGTTACCGGGACAGGAGGCTACAATGAGCAGTTCTTC	CASSFVTGTGGYNEQFF	TRBV5-1	17	TRBJ2-1	-	TRBD1
TGTGCCAGCAGTTTTTCAGGGACAGCGAACTACGAGCAGTACTTC	CASSFSGTANYEQYF	TRBV28	15	TRBJ2-7	few	TRBD1
TGTGCCAGCAGTTTGGCAGGCTGGGGAAAACTGTTTTTT	CASSLAGWGKLFF	TRBV6-5	13	TRBJ1-4	-	-
TGTGCCAGCAGCCAAGGGGGCGTAGCCAAAAACATTCAGTACTTC	CASSQGGVAKNIQYF	TRBV4-2	15	TRBJ2-4	-	-
TGTGCCAGTCTGCAAACAGGGATGGACTATGGCTACACCTTC	CASLQTGMDYGYTF	TRBV19	14	TRBJ1-2	-	-
TGTGCCAGCAGCGCAGGAACCGGGACTAGCGGAGAGACCCAGTACTTC	CASSAGTGTSGETQYF	TRBV7-3	16	TRBJ2-5	-	TRBD2
TGTGCCAGCAGTTACTCGGAGTCGAACACTGAAGCTTTCTTT	CASSYSESNTEAFF	TRBV6-6	14	TRBJ1-1	-	-
TGTGCCAGCAGCCCCCGTTTCGGGGGGAGCACAGATACGCAGTATTTT	CASSPRFGGSTDTQYF	TRBV14	16	TRBJ2-3	-	TRBD2
TGTGCCAGCTCACCATTTGTAGGGGGCGGTCAGCCCCAGCATTTT	CASSPFVGGGQPQHF	TRBV18	15	TRBJ1-5	-	TRBD1
TGCGCCAGCAGCCAGCAGCCTAGCGGGGGGAGCACAGATACGCAGTATTTT	CASSQQPSGGSTDTQYF	TRBV4-3	17	TRBJ2-3	-	TRBD2